This record concerns one T cell receptor (beta chain) sequence. Its antigen is still unknown. Per-nucleotide qualities are absent, and no much larger clonotype sits a single base away. The CDR3 regions of human TCRbeta chains were subjected to immunosequencing. The original pipeline was this. TCRs in the repertoires were matched against a reference library of SARS-CoV-2-specific TCRs that had been generated with the MIRA antigen-specificity platform. Breadth meant the fraction of unique TCRs that were SARS-CoV-2-associated, whereas depth meant the fraction of total T cells that were SARS-CoV-2-associated. Each spike-specific TCR was assigned to its reactive spike region and to a CD4 or CD8 class using the MIRA data. Log10-transformed breadth and depth values were compared by one-way ANOVA with Sidak's multiple comparisons tests. This is the immuneACCESS table as TCRdb keeps it, with only in-frame sequences that have V and J called. A part of the clones is gone; compared with another copy, unresolved V genes explain less than half, and the rest is unexplained. V, J and clone size reflect that table, while D and trimming were determined from the DNA. A total of 100,000 to 150,000 clones appear in this sample, about 89% of them only once. The ten biggest clones cover roughly a quarter of the sample.

The entry originates in a study of T cell responses to AZD1222 COVID-19 vaccine (dated by TCRdb to 2020 to 2022). Study-wide context: Because spike-specific TCR depth and breadth did not differ between the two schedules, AZD1222 recipients who got a second dose at roughly 4 weeks were pooled with those who got a second dose at roughly 12 weeks. TCR sequencing covered more than 230 trial participants: 200 to 210 given two doses of AZD1222 and some 25 given two doses of MenACWY control vaccine. Trial participants were enrolled by age into subgroups of 18-55, 56-69 and 70-plus years, and roughly 150, 30 and 60 TCR-sequenced participants, respectively, were included in these subgroups.

The CDR1 and CDR2 encoded by the germline V gene (reference sequence) are PRHDT and FYEKMQ. For this chain, trimming is 2 bases at the V end and 0 bases at the J end, and the number of junction bases without a gene match is 4. The cysteine opens and the phenylalanine closes a CDR3 of 17 amino acids. Just CDR3 DNA is preserved here, 51 bases in frame from base 1. The sample's time point label, in plain terms: baseline before first vaccination. The vaccinee samples were drawn from two UK trials, COV001 and COV002, one of which was a single-blind randomized controlled phase 2/3 trial testing AZD1222 (ChAdOx1 nCoV-19) in healthy adults. Trial participant PBMC samples were collected at day 0 and day 28 after the second dose for TCRbeta chain sequencing. Points the paper makes about the study in general: In the small 56-69-year group, the increase in depth fell short of significance, most likely because of low power. Because no samples from the day 14 peak response were available, repertoires could be characterized only after the peak T cell response. Conclusions about previously exposed vaccinees are limited because only a handful of AZD1222 recipients were SARS-CoV-2 seropositive at baseline. Participants were mostly white British, with more females than males. The authors suggested clonal diversity may have been underestimated. Nearly half of unique spike-specific TCRs reportedly recognized epitopes outside regions mutated in the B.1.351 and B.1.1.7 variants. A significant rise in spike-specific TCR breadth and depth was observed after two AZD1222 doses relative to day 0 and relative to MenACWY recipients. CD4 TCRs associated with the vaccine covered the entire spike protein, and the dominant responses were in regions 160-218 and 743-854.

The receptor was derived from an adult in good health. Sequenced material: peripheral blood, taken on day 0 of AZD1222 vaccination. Here the chain combines TRBV13 and TRBJ2-3, with TRBD2 identical over 11 junction bases. The CDR3 is CASSLRLAGKSTDTQYF. The bases read TGTGCCAGCAGCTTAAGACTAGCGGGGAAGAGCACAGATACGCAGTATTTT.